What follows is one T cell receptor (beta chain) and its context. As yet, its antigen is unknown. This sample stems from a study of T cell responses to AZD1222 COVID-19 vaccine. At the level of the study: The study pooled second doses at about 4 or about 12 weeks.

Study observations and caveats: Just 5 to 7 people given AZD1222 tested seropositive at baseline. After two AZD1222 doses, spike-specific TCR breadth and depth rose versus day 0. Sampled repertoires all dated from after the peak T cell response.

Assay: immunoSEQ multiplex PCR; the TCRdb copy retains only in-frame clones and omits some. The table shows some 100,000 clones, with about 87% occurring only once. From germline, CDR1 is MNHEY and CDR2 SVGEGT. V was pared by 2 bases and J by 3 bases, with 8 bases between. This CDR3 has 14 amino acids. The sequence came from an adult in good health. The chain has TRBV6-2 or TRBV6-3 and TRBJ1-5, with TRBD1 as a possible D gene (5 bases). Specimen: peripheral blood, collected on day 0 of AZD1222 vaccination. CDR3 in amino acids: CASSYAGANQPQHF. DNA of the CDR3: TGTGCCAGCAGTTACGCCGGGGCCAATCAGCCCCAGCATTTT.